The next 27 T cell receptor beta chains were all read from a single sample in a study of early T cells in non-severe SARS-CoV-2 infection. TCRdb redid the calling of the 5' RACE reads with MiXCR, one entry per CDR3 protein. The repertoire holds nearly 70,000 distinct CDR3 sequences, approximately 4.6% seen once, with approximately 3.7% in the top ten. Material: whole blood, obtained at baseline. These receptors all come from an adult who was a healthcare worker with PCR-confirmed SARS-CoV-2 infection or an uninfected control (not recorded which). The donor label of this sample is uncertain.

This clonotype was detected ten times or more. V is TRBV18 and J is TRBJ1-3, with a possible D match to TRBD1 (5 bases). Germline loops: CDR1 KGHSH, CDR2 LQKENI. V gave up 2 bases and J gave up 2 bases, with 13 bases separating them. This CDR3 is built from 16 residues. CDR3 in DNA: TGTGCCAGCTCACCATCACGGCAGGGCACTGGAAACACCATATATTTT. The encoded protein is CASSPSRQGTGNTIYF.

This clonotype turned up a few times. The V and J genes are TRBV12-3 or TRBV12-4 and TRBJ2-6; no reliable D call. The CDR3 totals 19 residues. V lost 4 bases to trimming and J lost 1 base, with 20 bases between them. CDR3: CASSSYVKGRLSGANVLTF. In DNA form, the CDR3 reads TGTGCCAGCAGTTCTTACGTGAAGGGAAGGCTATCTGGGGCCAACGTCCTGACTTTC.

In this sample, this clonotype turned up a few times. The chain employs TRBV12-3 or TRBV12-4 and TRBJ2-5, with D unclear. Trimming removed 5 bases from V and 5 bases from J, with 12 bases in between. CDR3 length: 13 amino acids. DNA of the CDR3: TGTGCCAGCAGTCCCGAAGTTTGGGAGACCCAGTACTTC. Translated: CASSPEVWETQYF.

This clonotype was seen repeatedly, ten times or more. V is TRBV12-3 or TRBV12-4 and J is TRBJ1-2; D may be TRBD1 (5 bases). Trimming cost V 3 bases and J 5 bases, with 19 bases left between them. The CDR3 length is 16 residues. CDR3 nucleotide sequence: TGTGCCAGCAGTTTTAAAGGGGCTAGTGCCCTTTATGGCTACACCTTC. Translated: CASSFKGASALYGYTF.

CDR3 loop: CASSLVLGGSYEQYF. CDR3 coding DNA: TGTGCCAGCAGCTTAGTCTTGGGCGGCTCCTACGAGCAGTACTTC. This sequence joins TRBV7-2 and TRBJ2-7; D is unclear. The germline V and J ends were trimmed by 1 base and 0 bases, with 10 bases remaining between them. Germline assignment: CDR1 SGHTA and CDR2 FQGNSA. The CDR3 totals 15 residues. The entire variable domain, with the rest obtained from reference TRBV7-2 and TRBJ2-7, is as follows: GAGVSQSPSNKVTEKGKDVELRCDPISGHTALYWYRQSLGQGLEFLIYFQGNSAPDKSGLPSDRFSAERTGGSVSTLTIQRTQQEDSAVYLCASSLVLGGSYEQYFGPGTRLTVT.

The table lists this clonotype with a few counts. This chain links TRBV6-4 with TRBJ1-1, with 11 bases that match TRBD1. CDR3 length: 18 amino acids. The J segment lost 1 base and the V segment lost 8 bases, leaving 15 bases of the junction unmatched. Per the germline V gene, CDR1 is MRHNA and CDR2 is SNTAGT. CDR3 in DNA: TGTGCCAGCCCCAAAACGGACAGGGGGCGAAATTCGAACACTGAAGCTTTCTTT. Its translation: CASPKTDRGRNSNTEAFF.

A few counts support this clonotype. The CDR3 spells CASSQRGAGETQYF. CDR3 coding DNA: TGTGCCAGCAGCCAACGGGGGGCCGGGGAGACCCAGTACTTC. This sequence joins TRBV7-2 and TRBJ2-5; perhaps TRBD2 as D (7 bases). Per germline, CDR1 SGHTA and CDR2 FQGNSA. This CDR3 is built from 14 residues. Trimming removed 5 bases from V and 5 bases from J, with 15 bases in between.

Only a few counts were recorded for this clonotype. This CDR3 reads CASSLGGHYGYTF. CDR3 in DNA: TGTGCCAGCAGTTTGGGGGGGCACTATGGCTACACCTTC. V usage is TRBV12-3 or TRBV12-4 and J usage is TRBJ1-2, with D possibly matching TRBD1 (6 bases). The V end was cut by 3 bases, the J end by 3 bases, with 8 bases between. The CDR3 covers 13 residues.

The table lists this clonotype with many counts. V and J are TRBV10-1 and TRBJ1-1; D possibly corresponds to TRBD1 (5 bases). The germline gives CDR1 WNHNN, CDR2 SYGVQD (reference sequence). The CDR3 loop spans 16 amino acids. Trimming left V 6 bases short and J 4 bases short, with 21 bases between. The CDR3, as DNA: TGCGCCAGCAGCGGGGGGTCTTCAGGGAGTCCCACTGAAGCTTTCTTT. Translation gives CASSGGSSGSPTEAFF.

Ten or more counts support this clonotype. The V gene is TRBV29-1, the J gene TRBJ2-4; perhaps TRBD1 as D (6 bases). The germline CDR1 and CDR2 sequences are SQVTM and ANQGSEA. The CDR3 totals 14 residues. Trimming cost V 7 bases and J 0 bases, with 13 bases left between them. Written as DNA, the CDR3 is TGCAGCGCAACAGGGCCTCTAGCCAAAAACATTCAGTACTTC. Translated: CSATGPLAKNIQYF.

J is TRBJ1-1 and V is TRBV7-6; D is ambiguous. The ends were cut back, 6 bases at V and 0 bases at J, with 14 bases in the middle. The CDR3 length is 15 residues. Per the germline V gene, CDR1 is SGHVS and CDR2 is FNYEAQ. The CDR3 region is CASSSRSGVNTEAFF. Here the CDR3 DNA reads TGTGCCAGCAGTTCTCGGTCAGGAGTGAACACTGAAGCTTTCTTT.

This clonotype has a handful of counts. This rearrangement joins TRBV5-4 to TRBJ2-7, with 9 bases that match TRBD2. Germline V CDR1 and CDR2: SGHNT, YYREEE (reference sequence). This CDR3 comprises 15 residues. Trimming removed 2 bases from V and 3 bases from J; junction bases left unmatched: 6. CDR3 region: CASSFGLAGRYEQYF. The CDR3 coding sequence is TGTGCCAGCAGCTTCGGCCTAGCGGGGCGCTACGAGCAGTACTTC.

The CDR3 DNA reads TGTGCCATCAGTGAGGGGACTAGCGGGGGCACAGATACGCAGTATTTT. It codes for CAISEGTSGGTDTQYF. The V call is TRBV10-3, the J call TRBJ2-3; 13 bases map to TRBD2. The germline gives CDR1 ENHRY, CDR2 SYGVKD. J was trimmed by 1 base and V by 2 bases; bases with no gene match: 0. This CDR3 has 16 residues.

The chain combines TRBV5-1 with TRBJ2-3, with 16 bases lining up with TRBD2. In germline, CDR1 is SGHRS, CDR2 YFSETQ. CDR3 length: 19 residues. With 4 bases clipped from V and 4 bases from J, the junction kept 12 bases outside the gene matches. DNA of the CDR3: TGCGCCAGCAGCCCGACCGGGACTAGCGGGGGGGGTTCGGCAGATACGCAGTATTTT. Translation gives CASSPTGTSGGGSADTQYF. The entire variable domain, with the rest obtained from reference TRBV5-1 and TRBJ2-3, is as follows: KAGVTQTPRYLIKTRGQQVTLSCSPISGHRSVSWYQQTPGQGLQFLFEYFSETQRNKGNFPGRFSGRQFSNSRSEMNVSTLELGDSALYLCASSPTGTSGGGSADTQYFGPGTRLTVL.

Ten or more counts support this clonotype. The CDR3 DNA follows: TGTGCCAGCAAAGGGTTATTGAACACTGAAGCTTTCTTT. It encodes CASKGLLNTEAFF. The chain employs TRBV6-5 and TRBJ1-1; D is uncertain. The V and J ends lost 7 bases and 0 bases respectively, with 9 bases between them. Germline values: CDR1 MNHEY, CDR2 SVGAGI. CDR3 length: 13 residues.

This clonotype was seen a few times. The gene calls are TRBV28 and TRBJ2-7; D is unclear. V was cut by 6 bases and J by 0 bases, with 15 bases left in between. The CDR3 sequence is 15 residues long. Per the germline V gene, CDR1 is MDHEN and CDR2 is SYDVKM. The DNA for the CDR3 is TGTGCCAGCAGACCGACACGGTTGAGCTCCTACGAGCAGTACTTC. Its protein product is CASRPTRLSSYEQYF.

This clonotype was seen repeatedly, ten times or more. The chain recombines TRBV30 with TRBJ2-5, with D possibly being TRBD2 (6 bases). Germline V gene lookup returns CDR1 GTSNPN and CDR2 SVGIG (reference sequence). V was pared by 0 bases and J by 5 bases, with 13 bases between. CDR3 length equals 14 residues. The CDR3 loop reads CAWSVLSGAETQYF. CDR3 nucleotides: TGTGCCTGGAGTGTATTGTCGGGAGCGGAGACCCAGTACTTC. The complete variable domain, with remaining parts taken from reference TRBV30 and TRBJ2-5, reads SQTIHQWPATLVQPVGSPLSLECTVEGTSNPNLYWYRQAAGRGLQLLFYSVGIGQISSEVPQNLSASRPQDRQFILSSKKLLLSDSGFYLCAWSVLSGAETQYFGPGTRLLVL.

This clonotype was detected ten times or more. This chain uses TRBV6-5 with TRBJ2-7; D might be TRBD1 or TRBD2, each matching 6 bases. Looked up from germline, CDR1 is MNHEY and CDR2 is SVGAGI. This CDR3 contains 11 residues. V gave up 6 bases and J gave up 7 bases, with 10 bases separating them. The CDR3 here is CASSQGREQYF. The DNA of the CDR3 is TGTGCCAGCAGCCAGGGGAGGGAGCAGTACTTC.

This clonotype was seen more than once but under ten times. V and J are TRBV7-3 and TRBJ1-4; no clear D. The CDR3 covers 13 residues. Germline V lookup: CDR1 SGHTA, CDR2 FQGTGA. V lost 1 base and J lost 3, with 3 bases in between. CDR3: CASSLIPNEKLFF. The DNA for the CDR3 is TGTGCCAGCAGCTTAATCCCTAATGAAAAACTGTTTTTT.

This clonotype occurred a few times. This sequence joins TRBV6-6 and TRBJ1-2; tentatively, D is TRBD1 (6 bases). The V gene's germline CDR1 is MNHNY and CDR2 SVGAGI (reference sequence). CDR3 length: 13 amino acids. V lost 6 bases, J lost 4 bases, and 12 bases lay in between. The chain's CDR3 is CASSEQGAYGYTF. The CDR3 coding sequence is TGTGCCAGCAGCGAACAGGGCGCCTATGGCTACACCTTC.

This clonotype has just a few counts. The rearrangement joins TRBV3-1 to TRBJ2-1; 15 nucleotides agree with TRBD2. The V gene's germline CDR1 is LGHDT and CDR2 YNNKEL (reference sequence). The CDR3 runs to 15 residues. Germline trimming cut 4 bases from V and 9 bases from J; bases unmatched to any gene: 4. CDR3 residues: CASSLWTSGGGEQFF. The DNA of the CDR3 is TGTGCCAGCAGCCTTTGGACTAGCGGGGGGGGTGAGCAGTTCTTC.

This clonotype was seen ten or more times. J is TRBJ1-1 and V is TRBV5-1; D possibly corresponds to TRBD1 (5 bases). V lost 3 bases to trimming and J lost 2 bases, with 5 bases between them. The CDR3 runs to 12 residues. Germline lookup yields CDR1 SGHRS and CDR2 YFSETQ. CDR3 protein: CASSWDNTEAFF. The CDR3 DNA follows: TGCGCCAGCAGCTGGGACAACACTGAAGCTTTCTTT.

Turning to this clonotype: Since a much larger clone is just one base distant, this may be a read error. The chain has TRBV5-5 and TRBJ2-3; D remains unclear. V was pared by 0 bases and J by 2 bases, with 13 bases between. This CDR3 spans 16 amino acids. Germline V gene sequence: CDR1 SGHKS, CDR2 YYEKEE (reference sequence). CDR3 in amino acids: CASSLEGHGNTDTQYF. The CDR3 bases are TGTGCCAGCAGCTTGGAGGGTCACGGAAACACAGATACGCAGTATTTT.

This clonotype occurred many times. The gene calls are TRBV19 and TRBJ2-2; 10 bases are shared with TRBD2. The CDR3 sequence is 16 residues long. From germline, CDR1 is LNHDA and CDR2 SQIVND (reference sequence). V dropped 9 bases and J dropped 4; count of bases not matched to a gene: 11. CDR3 DNA: TGTGCCAGCATACCTAGCGGGGGTCCTGGCACCGGGGAGCTGTTTTTT. Translated, it gives CASIPSGGPGTGELFF. The full variable domain, rest sourced from reference TRBV19 and TRBJ2-2, is DGGITQSPKYLFRKEGQNVTLSCEQNLNHDAMYWYRQDPGQGLRLIYYSQIVNDFQKGDIAEGYSVSREKKESFPLTVTSAQKNPTAFYLCASIPSGGPGTGELFFGEGSRLTVL.

The chain uses TRBV4-1 and TRBJ1-1; TRBD1 might be the D (6 bases). V was pared by 0 bases and J by 0 bases, with 8 bases between. Germline-derived CDR1 and CDR2 are MGHRA and YSYEKL. There are 15 residues in the CDR3. The CDR3 DNA reads TGCGCCAGCAGCCAAGATCAGGGGATGAACACTGAAGCTTTCTTT. Its translation is CASSQDQGMNTEAFF.

This clonotype came up many times. This chain uses TRBV7-2 with TRBJ2-7; D gene unclear. Germline CDR1 is SGHTA and CDR2 is FQGNSA. This CDR3 has 12 residues. V was trimmed by 1 base and J by 7 bases, leaving 8 bases between them. CDR3 in amino acids: CASSLGPREQYF. CDR3 nucleotide sequence: TGTGCCAGCAGCTTAGGACCCCGAGAGCAGTACTTC.

The chain recombines TRBV19 with TRBJ2-3; 8 bases line up with TRBD1. The germline V gene has CDR1 LNHDA and CDR2 SQIVND (reference sequence). The CDR3 totals 15 residues. V lost 7 bases, J lost 2 bases, and 8 bases stayed unmatched. CDR3 DNA: TGTGCCAGTACCCCTGGGGACAGGATCACAGATACGCAGTATTTT. It specifies CASTPGDRITDTQYF.